This TCR beta chain was recovered during a study of tumor-infiltrating lymphocytes in primary liver carcinoma. With regard to this clonotype: Compared with germline, one end of the junction differs, possibly owing to a read error.

Starting from roughly 540 ng of total RNA, TCR beta cDNA was produced with a primer in the constant region. Nested multiplex PCR, run for three rounds with slightly modified ARM-PCR, yielded TCR beta libraries. TCRdb recomputed calls from the multiplex PCR reads with MiXCR, one row per CDR3 protein. The sample records about 190,000 distinct CDR3 sequences, around 85% being singletons. The roughly 19-32 mg bulk tissue piece was not sorted before simultaneous RNA and DNA extraction. The TCR comes from a man aged 35 to 55 with primary liver carcinoma and hepatitis B virus infection. Sample: tumor tissue from primary liver carcinoma.

As DNA, the CDR3 is TGTGCGAGCAGTTTCCAGGGGAACACTGAAGCTCTCTTT. Translation gives CASSFQGNTEALF. The rearrangement uses TRBV6-6 and TRBJ1-1, with D possibly being TRBD1 (6 bases). Germline values: CDR1 MNHNY, CDR2 SVGAGI (reference sequence). The CDR3 loop spans 13 amino acids.